This TCR beta chain was recorded in a study of T cell repertoires in cytomegalovirus infection. Study-level findings and limits: Within the response measured ex vivo, HLA-C-restricted CMV-specific TCR beta clonotypes were dominant.

TCRdb analysed the reads with MiXCR anew, one entry per CDR3 protein. The profile shows some 800,000 distinct CDR3 sequences, around a third of them singletons. This clonotype was seen many times. Its antigen remains unknown. The V gene end was trimmed by 1 base and the J gene end by 5 bases; junction bases not matched to a gene: 7. This CDR3 comprises 15 residues. The germline V gene encodes CDR1 SGHVS and CDR2 FNYEAQ. This TCR was recovered from a human donor in good health (CMV status not recorded). Some clones in this sample may be carry-over from other donors' samples. The gene calls are TRBV7-6 and TRBJ1-2; 7 nucleotides align to TRBD1. The specimen comprised cultured CD8+ T cells from PBMCs, sampled from culture after CMV antigen stimulation. CDR3 region: CASSLGGTALYGYTF. DNA for the CDR3: TGTGCCAGCAGCTTAGGCGGGACAGCCCTTTATGGCTACACCTTC. The full variable domain, with the rest looked up from reference TRBV7-6 and TRBJ1-2, is GAGVSQSPRYKVTKRGQDVALRCDPISGHVSLYWYRQALGQGPEFLTYFNYEAQQDKSGLPNDRFSAERPEGSISTLTIQRTEQRDSAMYRCASSLGGTALYGYTFGSGTRLTVV.